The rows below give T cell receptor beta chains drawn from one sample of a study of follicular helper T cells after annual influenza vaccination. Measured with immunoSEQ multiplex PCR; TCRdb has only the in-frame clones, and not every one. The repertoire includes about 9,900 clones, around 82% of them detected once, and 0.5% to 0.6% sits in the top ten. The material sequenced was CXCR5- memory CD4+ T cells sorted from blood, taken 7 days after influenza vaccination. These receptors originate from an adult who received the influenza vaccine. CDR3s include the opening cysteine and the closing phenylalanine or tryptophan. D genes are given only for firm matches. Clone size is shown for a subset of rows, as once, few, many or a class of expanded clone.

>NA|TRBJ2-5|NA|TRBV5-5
CASSLVTGTETQYF
TGTGCCAGCAGCTTGGTTACAGGTACCGAGACCCAGTACTTC
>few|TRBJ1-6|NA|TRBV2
CASSVRGSNSPLHF
TGTGCCAGCAGTGTCAGGGGAAGCAATTCACCCCTCCACTTT
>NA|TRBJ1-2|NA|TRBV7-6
CASSTQGEGYTF
TGTGCCAGCAGCACCCAGGGAGAGGGCTACACCTTC
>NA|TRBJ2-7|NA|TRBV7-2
CASSPGGLSYEQYF
TGTGCCAGCAGCCCCGGCGGGTTGTCCTACGAGCAGTACTTC
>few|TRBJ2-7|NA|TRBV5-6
CASSLVSGFSYEQYF
TGTGCCAGCAGCTTGGTAAGCGGCTTCTCCTACGAGCAGTACTTC
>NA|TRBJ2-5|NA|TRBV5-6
CASSRTRTETQYF
TGTGCCAGCAGCCGGACCCGGACGGAGACCCAGTACTTC
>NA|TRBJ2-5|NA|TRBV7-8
CASSLGGTLQETQYF
TGTGCCAGCAGCTTAGGGGGGACACTGCAAGAGACCCAGTACTTC
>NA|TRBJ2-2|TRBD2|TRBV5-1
CASSPIAGGTNTGELFF
TGCGCCAGCAGCCCCATAGCGGGAGGGACTAACACCGGGGAGCTGTTTTTT
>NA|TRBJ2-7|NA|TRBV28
CASSPRRKVPSYEQYF
TGTGCCAGCAGTCCCCGTCGGAAAGTACCCTCCTACGAGCAGTACTTC
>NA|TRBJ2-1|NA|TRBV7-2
CASSLGRGQRNNEQFF
TGTGCCAGCAGCTTAGGCCGAGGACAGCGTAACAATGAGCAGTTCTTC
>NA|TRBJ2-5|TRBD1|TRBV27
CASSPNRGQETQYF
TGTGCCAGCAGTCCCAACAGGGGGCAGGAGACCCAGTACTTC
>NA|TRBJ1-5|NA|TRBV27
CASSLGGESPQHF
TGTGCCAGCAGTTTGGGGGGAGAAAGCCCCCAGCATTTT
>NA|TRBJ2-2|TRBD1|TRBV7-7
CASSIGTGANTGELFF
TGTGCCAGCAGCATCGGGACAGGGGCAAACACCGGGGAGCTGTTTTTT
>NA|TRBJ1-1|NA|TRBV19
CASSIYTEAFF
TGTGCCAGTAGTATCTACACTGAAGCTTTCTTT
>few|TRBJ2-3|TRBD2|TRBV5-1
CASSLATSGSDTQYF
TGCGCCAGCAGCTTGGCGACTAGCGGGTCGGATACGCAGTATTTT
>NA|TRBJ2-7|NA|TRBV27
CASSLTPPVEQYF
TGTGCCAGCAGCCTCACCCCCCCGGTCGAGCAGTACTTC